A selection of T cell receptor beta chains follows, all from one sample in a study of T cell changes during pregnancy in multiple sclerosis. The table came from immunoSEQ multiplex PCR; TCRdb's copy has only in-frame clones and leaves some out. The repertoire has about 60,000 clones, approximately 93% of them found once; the top ten carry 2.5% to 4%. The sequences come from CD8+ T cells from peripheral blood mononuclear cells, collected in the second trimester of pregnancy. Receptor source: a female donor with multiple sclerosis, enrolled in a pregnancy study. Both conserved end residues are part of each CDR3. D genes are given only for firm matches. Only part of the rows carry a size: once, few, many, or a class if the clone is expanded.

-,TRBD2,TRBV7-9,TRBJ2-7,TGTGCCAGCACCCGTAGCGGGACGTACGAGCAGTACTTC,CASTRSGTYEQYF
-,TRBD2,TRBV4-3,TRBJ2-7,TGCGCCAGCAGCCTGACCCTGGCAGCGGGAATCAACGAGCAGTACTTC,CASSLTLAAGINEQYF
once,TRBD2,TRBV4-1,TRBJ2-2,TGCGCCAGCAGCCAAGATAGGTTCCCCACTAGCGGGAACACCGGGGAGCTGTTTTTT,CASSQDRFPTSGNTGELFF
few,-,TRBV27,TRBJ1-1,TGTGCCAGCAGTTCAGGGCTTAACACTGAAGCTTTCTTT,CASSSGLNTEAFF
-,TRBD2,TRBV30,TRBJ2-3,TGTGCCTGGAGTGTAGGGACTAGCGGTAGCACAGATACGCAGTATTTT,CAWSVGTSGSTDTQYF
few,-,TRBV12-5,TRBJ2-1,TGTGCTAGTGGTTTGACGGGAGCCTACAATGAGCAGTTCTTC,CASGLTGAYNEQFF
once,-,TRBV19,TRBJ2-1,TGTGCCAGTAGTAATGGACTACCGGCCGCGTTCTTC,CASSNGLPAAFF
-,TRBD2,TRBV6-4,TRBJ2-1,TGTGCCAGCTTAATGAACCGAGGGACTAGCGGGAGGTCGCCCGGGGAGCAGTTCTTC,CASLMNRGTSGRSPGEQFF
-,-,TRBV9,TRBJ1-2,TGTGCCAGCAGCCCCCGTCACACCTTC,CASSPRHTF
-,-,TRBV6-5,TRBJ2-1,TGTGCCAGCAGTTCCGCGGGGCCAGGGAATGAGCAGTTCTTC,CASSSAGPGNEQFF
-,TRBD1,TRBV30,TRBJ1-1,TGTGCCTGGAGCGCTACAGGGGCTATGAACACTGAAGCTTTCTTT,CAWSATGAMNTEAFF
once,TRBD1,TRBV5-4,TRBJ1-2,TGTGCCAGCAGCCCGGACAGGGGCTGGGACTATGGCTACACCTTC,CASSPDRGWDYGYTF
-,-,TRBV13,TRBJ2-7,TGTGCCAGCAATCAGGGGCACTCCTACGAGCAGTACTTC,CASNQGHSYEQYF
-,TRBD2,TRBV4-3,TRBJ2-7,TGCGCCAGCAGCCAAGGGACTAGCGGAAATTACGAGCAGTACTTC,CASSQGTSGNYEQYF
-,-,TRBV5-5,TRBJ2-3,TGTGCCAGCAGCCTCGGACAGAGTAGCACAGATACGCAGTATTTT,CASSLGQSSTDTQYF
-,TRBD2,TRBV11-2,TRBJ2-2,TGTGCCAGCAGCTTAGAAGCGGGGGGGATCTTCACCGGGGAGCTGTTTTTT,CASSLEAGGIFTGELFF
-,-,TRBV4-3,TRBJ1-1,TGCGCCAGCAGCCAAGGTATGTTCCAGGAAGCTTTCTTT,CASSQGMFQEAFF
once,-,TRBV7-2,TRBJ2-1,TGTGCCAGCAGCTTACTGCGGGATGAGCAGTTCTTC,CASSLLRDEQFF
-,TRBD2,TRBV5-4,TRBJ2-4,TGTGCCAGCAGCCCAGGGAGGGGAAACATTCAGTACTTC,CASSPGRGNIQYF
once,TRBD2,TRBV4-3,TRBJ2-7,TGCGCCAGCAGCCAACATTGGACTAGCGGGAAAGGGTACGAGCAGTACTTC,CASSQHWTSGKGYEQYF
few,-,TRBV4-2,TRBJ1-3,TGTGCCAGCAGCCAAGAGGAGAGTTCTGGAAACACCATATATTTT,CASSQEESSGNTIYF
once,TRBD1,TRBV4-1,TRBJ2-7,TGCGCCAGCAGCCCGGGGCCAGGGGGAGACGAGCAGTACTTC,CASSPGPGGDEQYF
-,-,TRBV7-6,TRBJ2-3,TGTGCCAGCAGCTCAGGCCAGGGACACCATATCCAGTATTTT,CASSSGQGHHIQYF
-,TRBD2,TRBV25-1,TRBJ2-4,TGTGCCAGCACGGGTAGCGGGAGATCCGACCACATTCAGTACTTC,CASTGSGRSDHIQYF
few,TRBD1,TRBV9,TRBJ1-1,TGTGCCAGCAGCCCTTGGGACAGAACCTCTGAAGCTTTCTTT,CASSPWDRTSEAFF
-,TRBD2,TRBV19,TRBJ2-1,TGTGCCAGTAGTATTGTCCCAGCGGGAGGGTACAATGAGCAGTTCTTC,CASSIVPAGGYNEQFF